These 31 T cell receptor beta chains originate from one sample sequenced in a study of cytomegalovirus exposure and HLA in healthy donors. This PCR relied on a set of 60 Vbeta primers and 13 Jbeta primers. Repertoires were generated with immunoSEQ multiplex PCR, while TCRdb's copy carries only in-frame clones and drops some. The data hold about 150,000 clones, with less than 9.5% observed a single time. The sequencing sample was made of PBMCs. The receptors here all came from a male donor in good health and CMV-seronegative.

The V and J genes are TRBV28 and TRBJ1-5; a possible D gene is TRBD1 (5 bases). Germline CDR1 MDHEN, CDR2 SYDVKM. The CDR3 runs to 16 residues. The V and J ends lost 4 bases and 4 bases respectively, with 17 bases between them. The CDR3 sequence: CASSSPGGTGNQPQHF. The CDR3 DNA reads TGTGCCAGCAGTTCCCCCGGCGGGACGGGAAATCAGCCCCAGCATTTT.

The chain employs TRBV11-3 and TRBJ2-3; TRBD2 might be the D (7 bases). The CDR3 has 14 amino acids. V dropped 4 bases and J dropped 2 bases, with 10 bases sitting between them. Germline V CDR1 and CDR2: SGHNT, YENEEA. The CDR3, as DNA: TGTGCCAGCAGCTGGGGGGGCGTCACAGATACGCAGTATTTT. This encodes CASSWGGVTDTQYF.

In its sample, this clone was seen a few times. V and J are TRBV10-3 and TRBJ1-2; TRBD1 is a possible D gene (5 bases). Deletions cut 2 bases from V and 7 bases from J, with 11 bases between. This CDR3 is built from 13 residues. Germline lookup yields CDR1 ENHRY and CDR2 SYGVKD. As DNA, the CDR3 is TGTGCCATCAGTGAGCTGCAGGGCCGTGGCTACACCTTC. Its translation: CAISELQGRGYTF.

A few counts support this clone. This chain joins TRBV28 and TRBJ2-3; TRBD2 agrees at 10 bases. The CDR3 is made up of 16 amino acids. Germline trimming cut 10 bases from V and 4 bases from J; bases unmatched to any gene: 14. Germline V gene lookup returns CDR1 MDHEN and CDR2 SYDVKM. The CDR3 bases are TGTGCCACCCTCCCCACTAGCGGGGCAATCCCAGATACGCAGTATTTT. Translating gives CATLPTSGAIPDTQYF.

This clone was counted a few times. This rearrangement joins TRBV30 to TRBJ1-2, with D possibly matching TRBD1 (6 bases). The CDR3 sequence is 15 residues long. V dropped 4 bases and J dropped 0 bases, with 15 bases sitting between them. Looked up from germline, CDR1 is GTSNPN and CDR2 is SVGIG (reference sequence). This CDR3 is CAWTVSDSPNYGYTF. DNA for the CDR3: TGTGCCTGGACCGTCTCGGACAGTCCTAACTATGGCTACACCTTC.

This clone was counted between two and nine times. The J gene is TRBJ1-2, the V gene TRBV5-4; maybe TRBD1 (5 bases). The CDR3 consists of 12 residues. With 0 bases removed from V and 8 bases from J, the gap between germline ends came to 8 bases. Germline assignment: CDR1 SGHNT and CDR2 YYREEE (reference sequence). The CDR3 sequence is CASSLVGEGYTF. The CDR3 DNA is TGTGCCAGCAGCTTGGTAGGGGAAGGCTACACCTTC.

This clone was detected only a few times. The sample carries other DNA sequences with the same CDR3. The chain employs TRBV19 and TRBJ1-1; D is unresolved. V lost 1 base and J 2 bases, leaving 5 bases between the germline ends. The CDR3 contains 13 residues. CDR1 is LNHDA, CDR2 SQIVND, per germline (reference sequence). CDR3 region: CASSIAVNTEAFF. CDR3 coding DNA: TGTGCCAGTAGTATAGCAGTTAACACTGAAGCTTTCTTT.

This rearrangement joins TRBV2 to TRBJ1-1; TRBD1 might be the D (5 bases). Germline values: CDR1 SNHLY, CDR2 FYNNEI. The CDR3 has 15 residues. The V gene lost 7 bases and the J gene lost 4 bases, with 19 bases spanning the gap. This chain's CDR3 is CASKPLGGDPTEAFF. The CDR3 nucleotides are TGTGCCAGCAAACCCCTTGGGGGGGATCCCACTGAAGCTTTCTTT.

The chain employs TRBV2 and TRBJ1-3; TRBD1 aligns across 9 bases. Germline CDR1 reads SNHLY; CDR2 reads FYNNEI. The junction had 9 bases not matched to a gene; V was cut back by 5 bases and J by 4 bases. The CDR3 is made up of 16 amino acids. CDR3 nucleotide sequence: TGTGCCAGCAGTCGCCCGGGACAGGGAACGGGAAACACCATATATTTT. Residues: CASSRPGQGTGNTIYF.

The chain is built from TRBV19 and TRBJ1-2; the match to TRBD1 covers 9 bases. With V trimmed by 5 bases and J by 7 bases, 11 bases remained unmatched. The CDR3 is made up of 15 amino acids. Germline V gene lookup returns CDR1 LNHDA and CDR2 SQIVND (reference sequence). The CDR3 DNA is TGTGCCAGTAGTCCCCGAAATGGACAGGGGTTTGGCTACACCTTC. Residues: CASSPRNGQGFGYTF.

This clone has just a few counts. The J gene is TRBJ2-7, the V gene TRBV7-2; D is perhaps TRBD1 (6 bases). CDR3 size: 15 residues. V was cut by 5 bases and J by 2 bases, with 16 bases left in between. Germline lookup yields CDR1 SGHTA and CDR2 FQGNSA. The CDR3 DNA reads TGTGCCAGCAGCAAGACGGGTGGACAGACCTACGAGCAGTACTTC. This codes for CASSKTGGQTYEQYF.

The J gene is TRBJ2-1, the V gene TRBV7-2; 8 bases align to TRBD2. The CDR3 has 15 amino acids. J was trimmed by 4 bases and V by 5 bases; bases with no gene match: 7. The V gene's germline CDR1 is SGHTA and CDR2 FQGNSA. As DNA, the CDR3 is TGTGCCAGCAGCCGTAGCGGGGATTTATACAATGAGCAGTTCTTC. It encodes CASSRSGDLYNEQFF. Looking up the rest from reference TRBV7-2 and TRBJ2-1 gives the full variable domain: GAGVSQSPSNKVTEKGKDVELRCDPISGHTALYWYRQSLGQGLEFLIYFQGNSAPDKSGLPSDRFSAERTGGSVSTLTIQRTQQEDSAVYLCASSRSGDLYNEQFFGPGTRLTVL.

This chain joins TRBV5-1 and TRBJ2-7; 10 nucleotides match TRBD2. CDR1 SGHRS and CDR2 YFSETQ come from the germline V gene. The length of the CDR3 is 15 residues. With V trimmed by 1 base and J by 4 bases, 5 bases remained unmatched. The CDR3 is CASSLIPAGGYEQYF. CDR3 bases: TGCGCCAGCAGCTTGATTCCAGCGGGAGGGTACGAGCAGTACTTC.

This clone was observed a handful of times. The rearrangement links TRBV7-9 to TRBJ1-1; no clear D. The CDR3 extends over 13 amino acids. V lost 5 bases to trimming and J lost 1 base, with 8 bases between them. The germline gives CDR1 SEHNR, CDR2 FQNEAQ (reference sequence). The CDR3 reads CASSPRGNTEAFF. CDR3 coding DNA: TGTGCCAGCAGCCCCCGGGGGAACACTGAAGCTTTCTTT.

This clone was seen once. The CDR3 region has the DNA TGTGCCAGCAGTTTAGCATCTAGGGGCACATTGGATACGCAGTATTTT. As protein: CASSLASRGTLDTQYF. The V call is TRBV27, the J call TRBJ2-3, with D tentatively TRBD1 (5 bases). With 2 bases removed from V and 6 bases from J, the gap between germline ends came to 18 bases. Per germline, CDR1 MNHEY and CDR2 SMNVEV (reference sequence). The CDR3 loop spans 16 amino acids.

This clone has more than one count but fewer than ten. The rearrangement links TRBV29-1 to TRBJ1-1, with D possibly TRBD1 on 5 matching bases. Germline V gene lookup returns CDR1 SQVTM and CDR2 ANQGSEA. This CDR3 is 15 amino acids long. Trimming pared 6 bases from V and 1 base from J, leaving 18 bases between. CDR3: CSVAYLGRENTEAFF. CDR3 DNA sequence: TGCAGCGTCGCATATTTGGGCAGGGAGAACACTGAAGCTTTCTTT.

The J gene is TRBJ2-1, the V gene TRBV4-3; TRBD2 is a possible D gene (5 bases). CDR1 and CDR2 from the germline V gene are LGHNA and YSLEER. This CDR3 is 17 amino acids long. Trimming removed 4 bases at V and 3 bases at J, with 19 bases between. The CDR3 nucleotides read TGCGCCAGCAGCCGCAAGGGTGGGGTCGGGATCTACAATGAGCAGTTCTTC. Translation gives CASSRKGGVGIYNEQFF.

J is TRBJ1-5 and V is TRBV19; 8 bases line up with TRBD1. CDR1 is LNHDA, CDR2 SQIVND, per germline (reference sequence). V lost 3 bases, J lost 0 bases, and 4 bases stayed unmatched. The CDR3 runs to 16 residues. The CDR3 sequence: CASSIVTGDSNQPQHF. The CDR3 nucleotides are TGTGCCAGTAGTATTGTGACAGGGGATAGCAATCAGCCCCAGCATTTT. The variable domain in full, completed from reference TRBV19 and TRBJ1-5, reads DGGITQSPKYLFRKEGQNVTLSCEQNLNHDAMYWYRQDPGQGLRLIYYSQIVNDFQKGDIAEGYSVSREKKESFPLTVTSAQKNPTAFYLCASSIVTGDSNQPQHFGDGTRLSIL.

The V gene is TRBV19, the J gene TRBJ2-1, with TRBD2 matching 8 bases. This CDR3 comprises 19 residues. The V and J ends lost 1 base and 5 bases, in that order; junction bases with no gene match: 16. The germline V gene encodes CDR1 LNHDA and CDR2 SQIVND (reference sequence). The DNA of the CDR3 is TGTGCCAGTAGTATAGGATTGGGGGTGGTACTGCGGGAGGACAATGAGCAGTTCTTC. It specifies CASSIGLGVVLREDNEQFF. Together with reference TRBV19 and TRBJ2-1, the CDR3 gives the full variable domain: DGGITQSPKYLFRKEGQNVTLSCEQNLNHDAMYWYRQDPGQGLRLIYYSQIVNDFQKGDIAEGYSVSREKKESFPLTVTSAQKNPTAFYLCASSIGLGVVLREDNEQFFGPGTRLTVL.

J is TRBJ1-2 and V is TRBV5-8; D might be TRBD1 (5 bases). From germline, CDR1 is SGHTS and CDR2 YDEGEE. V was clipped by 0 bases and J by 6 bases, with 12 bases between them. CDR3 size: 14 residues. The CDR3 sequence is CASSLEKGADGYTF. CDR3 coding DNA: TGTGCCAGCAGCTTGGAAAAAGGGGCGGATGGCTACACCTTC.

The chain employs TRBV18 and TRBJ2-5; tentative D call: TRBD1 (6 bases). The CDR3 sequence is 15 residues long. Germline CDR1 KGHSH, CDR2 LQKENI. Between the trimmed V and J ends, which lost 1 base and 5 bases, there was a span of 14 bases. CDR3 residues: CASSPLRTAGETQYF. CDR3 DNA sequence: TGTGCCAGCTCACCACTGAGGACAGCCGGGGAGACCCAGTACTTC.

This clone was detected a few times. V is TRBV9 and J is TRBJ2-3; 9 positions agree with TRBD1. The CDR3 consists of 19 residues. Germline lookup yields CDR1 SGDLS and CDR2 YYNGEE. V lost 3 bases to trimming and J lost 5 bases; unmatched junction nucleotides: 19. The CDR3 protein is CASSESIPGQGSAQDTQYF. The CDR3 region has the DNA TGTGCCAGCAGCGAATCTATACCGGGACAGGGATCGGCGCAAGATACGCAGTATTTT.

The chain links TRBV10-3 to TRBJ2-7; no reliable D call. This CDR3 has 13 residues. V lost 6 bases and J 3 bases, leaving 12 bases between the germline ends. CDR1 is ENHRY, CDR2 SYGVKD, per germline. CDR3: CAISHTAGYEQYF. The CDR3 nucleotides read TGTGCCATCAGCCATACAGCAGGCTACGAGCAGTACTTC.

This clone has only a few counts. The chain recombines TRBV4-1 with TRBJ2-1, with a possible D match to TRBD2 (6 bases). Trimming shortened V by 3 bases and J by 7 bases, and 22 bases separated the two germline ends. This CDR3 region has 17 residues. Germline assignment: CDR1 MGHRA and CDR2 YSYEKL. CDR3 loop: CASSQDPRGGPLNEQFF. Here the CDR3 DNA reads TGCGCCAGCAGCCAGGATCCCCGTGGAGGGCCGCTGAATGAGCAGTTCTTC.

The chain carries TRBV10-3 and TRBJ2-3; D perhaps matches TRBD2 (5 bases). From germline, CDR1 is ENHRY and CDR2 SYGVKD. The CDR3 runs 13 residues. The V gene lost 4 bases and the J gene lost 5 bases, with 10 bases spanning the gap. The CDR3 DNA follows: TGTGCCATCAGTGCCGGACTGGGAGATACGCAGTATTTT. This sequence encodes CAISAGLGDTQYF.

The chain links TRBV2 to TRBJ2-2, with TRBD2 identical over 7 bases. CDR3 length equals 16 residues. The V gene's germline CDR1 is SNHLY and CDR2 FYNNEI. V trimming: 4 bases; J trimming: 0 bases; junction bases outside the gene matches: 5. The CDR3 is CASSVGGASNTGELFF. The CDR3, as DNA: TGTGCCAGCAGTGTGGGAGGGGCCTCGAACACCGGGGAGCTGTTTTTT.

This clone was observed a few times. The chain is built from TRBV7-2 and TRBJ2-5; D remains unclear. The CDR3 is 14 amino acids. V was cut by 1 base and J by 7 bases, with 13 bases left in between. Per the germline V gene, CDR1 is SGHTA and CDR2 is FQGNSA. CDR3 protein: CASSLDWSSGTQYF. In nucleotides, the CDR3 is TGTGCCAGCAGCTTAGACTGGTCCTCGGGGACCCAGTACTTC.

This sequence joins TRBV5-6 and TRBJ2-3; TRBD1 is a possible D gene (5 bases). V shed 4 bases and J shed 3 bases, with 15 bases lying between them. Germline-derived CDR1 and CDR2 are SGHDT and YYEEEE. This CDR3 spans 15 amino acids. CDR3 DNA sequence: TGTGCCAGCAGCGTCGCAGGGTTGGGAACAGATACGCAGTATTTT. Translated: CASSVAGLGTDTQYF.

This clone has only a few counts. The chain links TRBV19 to TRBJ2-7, with D possibly TRBD1 on 7 matching bases. Germline CDR1 is LNHDA and CDR2 is SQIVND (reference sequence). The CDR3 has 16 amino acids. V shed 1 base and J shed 4 bases, with 17 bases lying between them. The CDR3 DNA reads TGTGCCAGTAGTATAGGGGGCGGAGGGGGCTCGTACGAGCAGTACTTC. Translation: CASSIGGGGGSYEQYF.

There are a few counts of this clone. The chain couples TRBV6-5 to TRBJ2-7, with D tentatively TRBD2 (6 bases). Germline CDR1 reads MNHEY; CDR2 reads SVGAGI. The V end was cut by 0 bases, the J end by 7 bases, with 10 bases between. The CDR3 is made up of 13 amino acids. CDR3 coding DNA: TGTGCCAGCAGTTACTCGAAGGCGGGAGAGCAGTACTTC. It specifies CASSYSKAGEQYF.

This clone came up a few times. The rearrangement joins TRBV28 to TRBJ1-3, with no clear D. The CDR3 runs to 14 residues. Germline CDR1 MDHEN, CDR2 SYDVKM. The germline V and J ends were trimmed by 5 bases and 2 bases, with 10 bases remaining between them. CDR3 DNA sequence: TGTGCCAGCAGTCCAGGTGGTCCTGGAAACACCATATATTTT. It is translated as CASSPGGPGNTIYF.